The sequence of this T cell receptor beta chain was determined in a study of T cells in Graves' hyperthyroidism and ophthalmopathy. Whole-study results and caveats: Blood also carried most thyroid clonotypes expanded above 0.001.

Regions amplified from RNA transcripts were the TCR beta CDR3 regions. Researchers ran a first-round RT-PCR on the TCR CDR3 using the HTBI primer set. TCRdb reprocessed the multiplex PCR reads via MiXCR and lists one record per CDR3 protein. This table holds approximately 570,000 distinct CDR3 sequences, 15% to 20% found once. This clonotype has a handful of counts. The antigen remains undetermined. Unmatched junction bases numbered 11, after V lost 6 bases and J lost 7 bases. There are 13 residues in the CDR3. Per germline, CDR1 DFQATT and CDR2 SNEGSKA (reference sequence). This chain connects TRBV20-1 to TRBJ2-7; 8 bases align to TRBD2. The material sequenced was blood. The receptor's source is a middle-aged man with Graves' ophthalmopathy. The CDR3 nucleotides are TGCAGTGCCCGGGGGGGGTTCGGTAAAGAGCAGTACTTC. It is translated as CSARGGFGKEQYF.